Following are 9 T cell receptor beta chains from one sample sequenced in a study of cytomegalovirus exposure and HLA in healthy donors. The PCR contained 60 Vbeta and 13 Jbeta primers. Profiled with immunoSEQ multiplex PCR; TCRdb holds only in-frame clones, not every one. In the table there are roughly 100,000 clones, around 60% of which are singletons. Specimen: PBMCs. These receptors originate from a human donor in good health.

This chain connects TRBV6-6 to TRBJ2-2; unclear D gene. CDR1 is MNHNY and CDR2 is SVGAGI in the germline V gene (reference sequence). This CDR3 contains 13 residues. The V gene lost 2 bases and the J gene lost 5 bases, with 6 bases spanning the gap. In nucleotides, the CDR3 is TGTGCCAGCAGTTACGGCCCTACCGGGGAGCTGTTTTTT. Translated, it gives CASSYGPTGELFF.

With regard to this clone: Other DNA sequences in this sample translate to the same CDR3. The CDR3 coding sequence is TGTGCCAGCAGTGAAATAGGAGCTTATTATGGCTACACCTTC. Protein: CASSEIGAYYGYTF. The chain joins TRBV6-1 to TRBJ1-2, with D hard to call. V lost 2 bases and J lost 5, with 12 bases in between. The CDR3 totals 14 residues. In germline, CDR1 is MNHNS, CDR2 SASEGT.

This clone has a single count. The J gene is TRBJ2-1, the V gene TRBV1; TRBD2 is the table's D call and was not checked against the DNA. TRBV1 is an annotated pseudogene. CDR3 size: 16 residues. CDR3 protein: CTSSPETSGRHNEQFF. The DNA of the CDR3 is TGCACCAGCAGCCCTGAGACTAGCGGGCGACACAATGAGCAGTTCTTC.

The rearrangement joins TRBV7-2 to TRBJ2-1; 13 bases are a match to TRBD2. V trimming: 5 bases; J trimming: 1 base; junction bases outside the gene matches: 5. The CDR3 is 17 amino acids. Germline V gene data show CDR1 as SGHTA and CDR2 as FQGNSA. The CDR3 reads CASSRTSGRGSYNEQFF. The CDR3 bases are TGTGCCAGCAGCCGGACTAGCGGGAGAGGGTCCTACAATGAGCAGTTCTTC.

The J gene is TRBJ2-1, the V gene TRBV4-1; D may be TRBD2 (6 bases). The CDR3 is 14 residues long. V gave up 3 bases and J gave up 6 bases, with 12 bases separating them. Germline-derived CDR1 and CDR2 are MGHRA and YSYEKL. CDR3 nucleotide sequence: TGCGCCAGCAGCCAGGGGGACTTTGTCAATGAGCAGTTCTTC. Translating it yields CASSQGDFVNEQFF.

V gene TRBV5-4 combines with J gene TRBJ2-7, with D perhaps TRBD2 (5 bases). CDR3 length equals 14 residues. V was pared by 1 base and J by 7 bases, with 15 bases between. Per the germline V gene, CDR1 is SGHNT and CDR2 is YYREEE (reference sequence). CDR3: CASSLMGKPGEQYF. CDR3 coding DNA: TGTGCCAGCAGCTTGATGGGAAAACCGGGGGAGCAGTACTTC.

The chain joins TRBV7-8 to TRBJ2-5; 9 bases fit TRBD1. The length of the CDR3 is 14 residues. Germline V gives CDR1 SGHVS, CDR2 FQNEAQ. V lost 2 bases, J lost 11 bases, and 9 bases stayed unmatched. The CDR3 loop reads CASSLLQGAWEQYF. CDR3 coding DNA: TGTGCCAGCAGCTTACTACAGGGGGCGTGGGAGCAGTACTTC.

The V call is TRBV29-1, the J call TRBJ2-1, with D unresolved. This CDR3 contains 12 residues. Germline V gene data show CDR1 as SQVTM and CDR2 as ANQGSEA. Trimming pared 5 bases from V and 0 bases from J, leaving 5 bases between. The CDR3 coding sequence is TGCAGCGTTCAGCGCTCCTACAATGAGCAGTTCTTC. This translates into CSVQRSYNEQFF.

The chain employs TRBV28 and TRBJ1-2; unclear D gene. V shed 7 bases and J shed 8 bases, with 14 bases lying between them. This CDR3 comprises 12 residues. Germline loops: CDR1 MDHEN, CDR2 SYDVKM. The CDR3 nucleotides read TGTGCCAGCACCTCAGAGGGAGGCGGCTACACCTTC. It encodes CASTSEGGGYTF.